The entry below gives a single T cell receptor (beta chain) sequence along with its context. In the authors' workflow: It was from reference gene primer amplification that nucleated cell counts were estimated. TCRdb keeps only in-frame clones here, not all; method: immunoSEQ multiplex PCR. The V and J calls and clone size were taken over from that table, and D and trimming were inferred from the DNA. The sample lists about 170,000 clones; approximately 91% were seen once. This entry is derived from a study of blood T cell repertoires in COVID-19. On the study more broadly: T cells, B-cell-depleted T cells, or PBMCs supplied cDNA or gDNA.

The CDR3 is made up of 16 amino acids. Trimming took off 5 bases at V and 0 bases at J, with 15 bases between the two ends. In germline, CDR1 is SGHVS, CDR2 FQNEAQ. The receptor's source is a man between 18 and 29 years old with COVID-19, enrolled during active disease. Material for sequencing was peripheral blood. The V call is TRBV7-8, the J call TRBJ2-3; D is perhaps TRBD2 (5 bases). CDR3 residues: CASSQTRQSSTDTQYF. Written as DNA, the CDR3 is TGTGCCAGCAGCCAAACTAGGCAATCTAGCACAGATACGCAGTATTTT.